This T cell receptor (beta chain) was captured in a study of monozygotic twins with inflammatory bowel disease. The study's findings and limits: Clonotype sharing was lower in IBD patients than healthy twins, most markedly with disease activity.

Germline V gene lookup returns CDR1 SGHVS and CDR2 FQNEAQ. The CDR3 covers 16 residues. From the 5' RACE reads, TCRdb lists one entry per CDR3 protein and no DNA. Across approximately 400,000 distinct CDR3 sequences, the top ten clones capture 2.4% of the sample. Note on this clonotype: The antigen is undetermined.

This sequence originates from a human donor with ulcerative colitis or Crohn's disease, or a healthy co-twin of an affected twin (not recorded which). J is TRBJ1-1 and V is TRBV7-8; TCRdb proposes TRBD1, but this gene call is untestable without DNA. The source material was blood. CDR3 residues: CASSLTDRPTRTEAFF.